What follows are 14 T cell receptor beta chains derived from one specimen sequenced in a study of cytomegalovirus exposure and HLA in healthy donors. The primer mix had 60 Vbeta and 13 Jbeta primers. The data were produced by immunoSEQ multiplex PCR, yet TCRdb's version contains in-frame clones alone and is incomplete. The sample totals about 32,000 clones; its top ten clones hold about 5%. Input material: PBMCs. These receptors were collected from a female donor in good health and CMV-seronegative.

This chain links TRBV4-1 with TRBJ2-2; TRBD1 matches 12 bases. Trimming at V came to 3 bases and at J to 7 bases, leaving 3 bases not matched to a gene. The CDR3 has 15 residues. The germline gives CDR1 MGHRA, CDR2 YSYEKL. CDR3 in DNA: TGCGCCAGCAGCCACCGGGACAGGGGGCGCGGGGAGCTGTTTTTT. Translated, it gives CASSHRDRGRGELFF.

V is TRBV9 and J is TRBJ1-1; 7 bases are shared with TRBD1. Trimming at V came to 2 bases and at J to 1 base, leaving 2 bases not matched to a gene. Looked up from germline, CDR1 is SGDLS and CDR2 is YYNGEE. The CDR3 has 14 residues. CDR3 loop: CASSVTGANTEAFF. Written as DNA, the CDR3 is TGTGCCAGCAGCGTTACAGGGGCGAACACTGAAGCTTTCTTT. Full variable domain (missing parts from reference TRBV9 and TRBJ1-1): DSGVTQTPKHLITATGQRVTLRCSPRSGDLSVYWYQQSLDQGLQFLIQYYNGEERAKGNILERFSAQQFPDLHSELNLSSLELGDSALYFCASSVTGANTEAFFGQGTRLTVV.

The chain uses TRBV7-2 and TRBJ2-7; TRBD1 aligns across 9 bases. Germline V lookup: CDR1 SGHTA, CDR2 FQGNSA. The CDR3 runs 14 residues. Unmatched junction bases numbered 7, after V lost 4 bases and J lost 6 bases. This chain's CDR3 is CASSSGTGLGEQYF. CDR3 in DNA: TGTGCCAGCAGCTCCGGGACAGGGCTGGGCGAGCAGTACTTC.

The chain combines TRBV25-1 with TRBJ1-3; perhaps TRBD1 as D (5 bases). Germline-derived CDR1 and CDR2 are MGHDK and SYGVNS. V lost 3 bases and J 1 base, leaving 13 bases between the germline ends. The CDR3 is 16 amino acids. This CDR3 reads CASSEGGFSSGNTIYF. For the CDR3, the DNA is TGTGCCAGCAGTGAGGGGGGGTTTTCGTCTGGAAACACCATATATTTT.

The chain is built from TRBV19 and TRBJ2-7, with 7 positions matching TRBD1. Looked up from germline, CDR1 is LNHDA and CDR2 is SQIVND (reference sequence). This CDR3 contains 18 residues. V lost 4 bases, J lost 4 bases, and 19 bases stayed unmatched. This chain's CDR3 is CASSSRDSINPDAYEQYF. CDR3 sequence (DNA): TGTGCCAGTAGTAGCCGGGACAGCATTAACCCAGACGCTTACGAGCAGTACTTC.

The CDR3 nucleotides are TGCGCCAGCAGCCCCCGGGAACTAGACGAGCAGTACTTC. This sequence encodes CASSPRELDEQYF. The V call is TRBV4-3, the J call TRBJ2-7; tentative D call: TRBD2 (5 bases). Trimming took off 4 bases at V and 5 bases at J, with 12 bases between the two ends. This CDR3 has 13 amino acids. CDR1 and CDR2 from the germline V gene are LGHNA and YSLEER.

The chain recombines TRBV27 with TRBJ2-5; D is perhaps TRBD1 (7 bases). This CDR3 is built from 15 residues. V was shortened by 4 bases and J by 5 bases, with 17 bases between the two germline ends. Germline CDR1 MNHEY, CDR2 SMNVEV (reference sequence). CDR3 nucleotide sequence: TGTGCCAGCAGTTCAGGCAGGGGGGTCCGGGAGACCCAGTACTTC. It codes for CASSSGRGVRETQYF.

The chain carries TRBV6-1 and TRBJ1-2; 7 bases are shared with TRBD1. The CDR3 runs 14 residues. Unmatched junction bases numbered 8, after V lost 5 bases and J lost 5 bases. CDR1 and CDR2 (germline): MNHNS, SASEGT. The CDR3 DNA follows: TGTGCCAGCAGTCCAGACAGGGAACTATATGGCTACACCTTC. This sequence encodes CASSPDRELYGYTF.

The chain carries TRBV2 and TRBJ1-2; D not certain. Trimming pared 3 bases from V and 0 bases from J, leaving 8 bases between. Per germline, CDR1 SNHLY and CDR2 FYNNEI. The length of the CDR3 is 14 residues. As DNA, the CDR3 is TGTGCCAGCAGTGATAGTATTACTAACTATGGCTACACCTTC. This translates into CASSDSITNYGYTF.

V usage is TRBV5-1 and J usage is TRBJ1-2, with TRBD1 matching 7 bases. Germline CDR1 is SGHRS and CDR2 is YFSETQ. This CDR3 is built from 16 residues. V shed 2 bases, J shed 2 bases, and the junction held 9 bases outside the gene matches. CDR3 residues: CASSFKNRGSNYGYTF. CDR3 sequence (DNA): TGCGCCAGCAGCTTTAAAAACAGGGGATCCAACTATGGCTACACCTTC.

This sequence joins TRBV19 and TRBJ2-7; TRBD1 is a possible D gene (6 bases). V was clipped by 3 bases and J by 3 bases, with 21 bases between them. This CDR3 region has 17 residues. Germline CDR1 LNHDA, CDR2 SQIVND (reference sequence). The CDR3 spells CASSMEDRGEAVYEQYF. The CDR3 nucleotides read TGTGCCAGTAGTATGGAGGACAGAGGCGAGGCGGTCTACGAGCAGTACTTC.

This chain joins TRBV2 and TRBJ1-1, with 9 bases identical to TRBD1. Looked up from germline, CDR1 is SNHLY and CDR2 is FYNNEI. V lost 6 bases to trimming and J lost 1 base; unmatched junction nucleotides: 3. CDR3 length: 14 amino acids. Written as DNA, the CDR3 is TGTGCCAGCAGGGGGACAGGGAAGAACACTGAAGCTTTCTTT. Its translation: CASRGTGKNTEAFF. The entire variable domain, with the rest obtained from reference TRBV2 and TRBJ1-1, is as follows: EPEVTQTPSHQVTQMGQEVILRCVPISNHLYFYWYRQILGQKVEFLVSFYNNEISEKSEIFDDQFSVERPDGSNFTLKIRSTKLEDSAMYFCASRGTGKNTEAFFGQGTRLTVV.

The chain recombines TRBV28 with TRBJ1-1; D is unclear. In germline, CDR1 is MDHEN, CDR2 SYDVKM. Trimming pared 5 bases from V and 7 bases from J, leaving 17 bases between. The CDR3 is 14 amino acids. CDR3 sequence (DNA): TGTGCCAGCAGTCCCACTCCATCGTCCCATGAAGCTTTCTTT. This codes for CASSPTPSSHEAFF.

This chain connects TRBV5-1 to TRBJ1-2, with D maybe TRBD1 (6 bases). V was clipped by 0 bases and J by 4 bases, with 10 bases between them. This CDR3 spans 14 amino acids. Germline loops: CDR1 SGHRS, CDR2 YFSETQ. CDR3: CASSLVGGTYGYTF. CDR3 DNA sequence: TGCGCCAGCAGCTTGGTAGGGGGTACCTATGGCTACACCTTC.